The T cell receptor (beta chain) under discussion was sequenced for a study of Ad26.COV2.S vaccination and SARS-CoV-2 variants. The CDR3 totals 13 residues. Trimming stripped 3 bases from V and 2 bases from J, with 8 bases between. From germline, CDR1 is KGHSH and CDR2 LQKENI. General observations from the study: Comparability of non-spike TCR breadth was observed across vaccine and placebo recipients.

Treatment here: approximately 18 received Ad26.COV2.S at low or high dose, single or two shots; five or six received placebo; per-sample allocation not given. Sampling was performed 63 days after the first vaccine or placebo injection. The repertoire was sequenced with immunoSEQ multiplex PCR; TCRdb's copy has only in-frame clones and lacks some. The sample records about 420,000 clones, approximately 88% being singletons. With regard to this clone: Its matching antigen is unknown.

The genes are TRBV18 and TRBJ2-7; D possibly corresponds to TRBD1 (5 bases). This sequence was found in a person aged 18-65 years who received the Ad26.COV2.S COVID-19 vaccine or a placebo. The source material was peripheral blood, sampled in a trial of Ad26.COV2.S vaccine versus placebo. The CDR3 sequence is CASSPARAYEQYF. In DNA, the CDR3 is TGTGCCAGCTCACCGGCCAGGGCCTACGAGCAGTACTTC.